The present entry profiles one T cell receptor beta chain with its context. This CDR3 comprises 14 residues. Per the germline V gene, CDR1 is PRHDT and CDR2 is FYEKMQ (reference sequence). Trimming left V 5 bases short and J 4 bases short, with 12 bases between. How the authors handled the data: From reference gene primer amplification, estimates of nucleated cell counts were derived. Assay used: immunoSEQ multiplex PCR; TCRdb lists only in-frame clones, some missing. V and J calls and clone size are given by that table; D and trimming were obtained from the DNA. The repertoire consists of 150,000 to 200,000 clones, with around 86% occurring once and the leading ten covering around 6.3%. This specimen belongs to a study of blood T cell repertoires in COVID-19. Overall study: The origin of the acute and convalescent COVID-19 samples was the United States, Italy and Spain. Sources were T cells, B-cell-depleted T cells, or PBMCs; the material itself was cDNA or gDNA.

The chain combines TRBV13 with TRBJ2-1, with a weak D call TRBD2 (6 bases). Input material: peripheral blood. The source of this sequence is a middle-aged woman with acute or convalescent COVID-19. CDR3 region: CASSRGLGYNEQFF. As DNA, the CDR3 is TGTGCCAGCAGCCGGGGACTGGGTTACAATGAGCAGTTCTTC.